This T cell receptor beta chain was identified during a study of T cell repertoires in cytomegalovirus infection. About the research overall: Public TCR beta signatures were indicative of both CMV infection and a matching HLA type. Study-level findings and limits: The study identified carriers of CMV plus the relevant HLA from cumulative public TCR beta family frequency. Within the response measured ex vivo, HLA-C-restricted CMV-specific TCR beta clonotypes were dominant.

This clonotype was detected ten times or more. Its antigen is unidentified. TCRdb fed the reads into MiXCR, producing one record per CDR3 protein. The profile shows over 450,000 distinct CDR3 sequences, around 11% of them singletons. CDR3 size: 19 residues. From germline, CDR1 is SGHKS and CDR2 YYEKEE (reference sequence). The trim removed 1 base at V and 1 base at J, leaving 7 bases unmatched. The material sequenced was PBMCs. The chain couples TRBV5-5 to TRBJ2-3, with TRBD2 matching over 15 bases. This receptor was identified in a human donor in good health (CMV status not recorded). Some clones in this sample may be carry-over from other donors' samples. The CDR3 coding sequence is TGTGCCAGCAGCTTGCGGACTAGCGGGAGGGCCGGGGGCACAGATACGCAGTATTTT. This encodes CASSLRTSGRAGGTDTQYF. The full variable domain, rest sourced from reference TRBV5-5 and TRBJ2-3, is DAGVTQSPTHLIKTRGQQVTLRCSPISGHKSVSWYQQVLGQGPQFIFQYYEKEERGRGNFPDRFSARQFPNYSSELNVNALLLGDSALYLCASSLRTSGRAGGTDTQYFGPGTRLTVL.